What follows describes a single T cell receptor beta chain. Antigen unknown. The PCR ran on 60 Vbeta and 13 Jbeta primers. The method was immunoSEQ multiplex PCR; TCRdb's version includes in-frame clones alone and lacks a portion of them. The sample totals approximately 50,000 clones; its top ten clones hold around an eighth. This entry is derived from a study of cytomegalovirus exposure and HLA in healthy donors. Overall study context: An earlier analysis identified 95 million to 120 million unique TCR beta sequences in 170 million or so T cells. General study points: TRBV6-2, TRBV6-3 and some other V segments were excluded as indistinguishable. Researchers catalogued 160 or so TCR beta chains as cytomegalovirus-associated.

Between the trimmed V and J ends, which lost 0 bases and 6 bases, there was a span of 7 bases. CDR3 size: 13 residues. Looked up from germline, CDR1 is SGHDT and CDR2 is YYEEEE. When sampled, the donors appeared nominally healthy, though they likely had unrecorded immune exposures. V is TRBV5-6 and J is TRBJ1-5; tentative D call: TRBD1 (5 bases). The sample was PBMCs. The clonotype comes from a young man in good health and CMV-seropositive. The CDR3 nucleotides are TGTGCCAGCAGCTTGGGGGGGGGTCAGCCCCAGCATTTT. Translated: CASSLGGGQPQHF.